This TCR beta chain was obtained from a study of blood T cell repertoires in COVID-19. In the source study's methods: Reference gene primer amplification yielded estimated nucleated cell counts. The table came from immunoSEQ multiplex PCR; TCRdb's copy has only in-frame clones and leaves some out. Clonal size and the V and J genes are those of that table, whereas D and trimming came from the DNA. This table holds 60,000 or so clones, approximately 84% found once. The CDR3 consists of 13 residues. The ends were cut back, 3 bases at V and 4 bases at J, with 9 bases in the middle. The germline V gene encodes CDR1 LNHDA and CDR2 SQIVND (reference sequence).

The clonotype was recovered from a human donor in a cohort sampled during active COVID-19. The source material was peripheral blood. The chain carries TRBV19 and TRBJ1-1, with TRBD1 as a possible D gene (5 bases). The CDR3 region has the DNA TGTGCCAGTAGTATTGCGGGGGGCACTGAAGCTTTCTTT. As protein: CASSIAGGTEAFF.